These 29 T cell receptor beta chains share one sample of origin, sequenced in a study of cytomegalovirus exposure and HLA in healthy donors. The PCR contained 60 Vbeta and 13 Jbeta primers. The table came from immunoSEQ multiplex PCR; TCRdb's copy has only in-frame clones and leaves some out. The data contain 91,000 or so clones, roughly 72% of them singletons. Sample: PBMCs. These receptors originate from a man aged 25 to 40 in good health and CMV-seropositive.

This chain connects TRBV5-4 to TRBJ2-1, with D possibly being TRBD2 (6 bases). The CDR3 has 15 amino acids. Trimming removed 0 bases at V and 4 bases at J, with 11 bases between. Germline loops: CDR1 SGHNT, CDR2 YYREEE (reference sequence). CDR3 nucleotides: TGTGCCAGCAGCTTGGACGGGGGACCTTACAATGAGCAGTTCTTC. This codes for CASSLDGGPYNEQFF.

CDR3 DNA: TGTGCCAGCAGCTTAGAGGGACAGGGGCGGCCGTTGTCTTTCTTT. Protein sequence: CASSLEGQGRPLSFF. The chain uses TRBV7-8 and TRBJ1-1, with 10 bases aligning to TRBD1. The V gene end was trimmed by 1 base and the J gene end by 12 bases; junction bases not matched to a gene: 11. CDR3 length equals 15 residues. Germline CDR1 and CDR2: SGHVS and FQNEAQ.

This clone showed up just a few times. The chain combines TRBV10-3 with TRBJ1-2, with TRBD1 identical over 8 bases. The CDR3 runs 14 residues. CDR1 is ENHRY, CDR2 SYGVKD, per germline. Trimming cost V 5 bases and J 5 bases; bases outside gene matches: 7. The CDR3 DNA sequence: TGTGCCATCAGTCCTCTACAGGGGGGGTATGGCTACACCTTC. Translation: CAISPLQGGYGYTF.

This chain joins TRBV6-1 and TRBJ2-2; 7 nucleotides line up with TRBD1. The junction had 7 bases not matched to a gene; V was cut back by 9 bases and J by 3 bases. Germline CDR1 MNHNS, CDR2 SASEGT. The CDR3 is 14 amino acids. CDR3 protein: CASADRRYTGELFF. The CDR3 region has the DNA TGTGCCAGTGCGGACAGGCGATACACCGGGGAGCTGTTTTTT.

The V gene is TRBV7-3, the J gene TRBJ2-2, with D unresolved. Between the trimmed V and J ends, which lost 2 bases and 5 bases, there was a span of 6 bases. Germline CDR1 reads SGHTA; CDR2 reads FQGTGA. The CDR3 contains 13 residues. The CDR3 is CASSLERTGELFF. The CDR3 coding sequence is TGTGCCAGCAGCTTAGAACGGACCGGGGAGCTGTTTTTT.

V gene TRBV19 combines with J gene TRBJ1-2; D is ambiguous. Germline loops: CDR1 LNHDA, CDR2 SQIVND (reference sequence). The CDR3 is made up of 13 amino acids. The V end was cut by 6 bases, the J end by 4 bases, with 12 bases between. CDR3 bases: TGTGCCAGTAGACCGGAGAGTTTCTATGGCTACACCTTC. Encoded protein: CASRPESFYGYTF.

This chain links TRBV2 with TRBJ1-5; D not resolved. Germline V gene sequence: CDR1 SNHLY, CDR2 FYNNEI. This CDR3 spans 13 amino acids. The CDR3 bases are TGTTGTACCTCCTACGCGCTCAATCAGCCCCAGCATTTT. Translated, it gives CCTSYALNQPQHF.

The rearrangement uses TRBV7-8 and TRBJ1-2; D perhaps matches TRBD1 (6 bases). V was clipped by 7 bases and J by 2 bases, with 17 bases between them. This CDR3 is 15 amino acids long. Germline CDR1 reads SGHVS; CDR2 reads FQNEAQ. CDR3 residues: CASTRGQPLNYGYTF. DNA for the CDR3: TGTGCCAGCACCCGCGGACAGCCTCTAAACTATGGCTACACCTTC.

CDR3 region: CASSEWGLAGTTGELFF. Written as DNA, the CDR3 is TGCGCCAGCAGTGAGTGGGGACTAGCGGGGACCACCGGGGAGCTGTTTTTT. The J gene is TRBJ2-2, the V gene TRBV10-2, with 13 bases identical to TRBD2. Germline-derived CDR1 and CDR2 are WSHSY and SAAADI. There are 17 residues in the CDR3. The V and J ends lost 1 base and 4 bases, in that order; junction bases with no gene match: 3.

This clone was counted a single time. The genes are TRBV5-1 and TRBJ2-1; the D gene is possibly TRBD1 (6 bases). The CDR3 length is 12 residues. Per the germline V gene, CDR1 is SGHRS and CDR2 is YFSETQ. V lost 2 bases and J 7 bases, leaving 7 bases between the germline ends. The CDR3 DNA sequence: TGCGCCAGCAGCTTCCAGGGGAATGAGCAGTTCTTC. Its protein product is CASSFQGNEQFF.

This clone was observed a few times. This chain joins TRBV2 and TRBJ2-4, with 14 bases matching TRBD2. The CDR3 has 16 residues. CDR1 and CDR2 from the germline V gene are SNHLY and FYNNEI. The V and J ends lost 3 bases and 7 bases, in that order; junction bases with no gene match: 5. The CDR3 nucleotides read TGTGCCAGCAGTGAGGGACTAGCGGGAGCGGGGAACATTCAGTACTTC. Its protein product is CASSEGLAGAGNIQYF. Supplemented by reference TRBV2 and TRBJ2-4, the full variable domain reads EPEVTQTPSHQVTQMGQEVILRCVPISNHLYFYWYRQILGQKVEFLVSFYNNEISEKSEIFDDQFSVERPDGSNFTLKIRSTKLEDSAMYFCASSEGLAGAGNIQYFGAGTRLSVL.

This clone was counted between two and nine times. The chain couples TRBV12-5 to TRBJ2-1, with a possible D match to TRBD2 (5 bases). The V and J ends lost 4 bases and 2 bases respectively, with 12 bases between them. This CDR3 region has 15 residues. Germline V gene sequence: CDR1 LGHNT, CDR2 FRNRAP. The CDR3 DNA follows: TGTGCTAGTGGTTCGCCCCGGGATCCCTACAATGAGCAGTTCTTC. Its protein product is CASGSPRDPYNEQFF.

The V gene is TRBV4-2, the J gene TRBJ1-4; 8 nucleotides agree with TRBD1. Germline V gene lookup returns CDR1 LGHNA and CDR2 YNFKEQ. This CDR3 has 16 amino acids. V lost 0 bases to trimming and J lost 4 bases; unmatched junction nucleotides: 4. The CDR3 DNA sequence: TGTGCCAGCAGCCAAGAGGGACAGGAGAATAATGAAAAACTGTTTTTT. As protein: CASSQEGQENNEKLFF.

This clone was seen a handful of times. This chain links TRBV30 with TRBJ1-2, with a possible D match to TRBD1 (5 bases). This CDR3 has 14 amino acids. Trimming cost V 4 bases and J 4 bases, with 16 bases left between them. Germline V CDR1 and CDR2: GTSNPN, SVGIG (reference sequence). Here the CDR3 reads CAWTSFIDSYGYTF. The CDR3 nucleotides are TGTGCCTGGACTTCCTTTATCGACAGCTATGGCTACACCTTC.

A single count supports this clone. The gene calls are TRBV27 and TRBJ1-5; D unclear. This CDR3 region has 15 residues. Germline V gene lookup returns CDR1 MNHEY and CDR2 SMNVEV (reference sequence). Deletions cut 8 bases from V and 0 bases from J, with 14 bases between. CDR3 in DNA: TGTGCCAGCCTACCTAGGAGGGATAGCAATCAGCCCCAGCATTTT. Encoded protein: CASLPRRDSNQPQHF.

In DNA form, the CDR3 reads TGCGCCAGCAGCCGCTGGACAGGAACCATGAACACTGAAGCTTTCTTT. It translates to CASSRWTGTMNTEAFF. The chain has TRBV5-1 and TRBJ1-1; 7 nucleotides line up with TRBD1. This CDR3 comprises 16 residues. Trimming cost V 4 bases and J 0 bases; bases outside gene matches: 9. CDR1 and CDR2 (germline): SGHRS, YFSETQ.

The chain joins TRBV6-6 to TRBJ2-2; maybe TRBD2 (5 bases). The CDR3 is 14 amino acids. Trimming took off 3 bases at V and 4 bases at J, with 9 bases between the two ends. CDR1 is MNHNY, CDR2 SVGAGI, per germline (reference sequence). The CDR3 DNA sequence: TGTGCCAGCAGTTATGAGGGCGGCACCGGGGAGCTGTTTTTT. This sequence encodes CASSYEGGTGELFF.

The chain is built from TRBV15 and TRBJ2-1, with 8 bases fitting TRBD1. Trimming at V came to 8 bases and at J to 3 bases, leaving 9 bases not matched to a gene. Germline V gene data show CDR1 as LNHNV and CDR2 as YYDKDF (reference sequence). CDR3 length: 15 residues. CDR3: CATGTTGGNYNEQFF. CDR3 coding DNA: TGTGCCACCGGGACCACAGGGGGGAACTACAATGAGCAGTTCTTC.

V usage is TRBV7-2 and J usage is TRBJ2-7, with TRBD2 identical over 7 bases. Germline CDR1 reads SGHTA; CDR2 reads FQGNSA. CDR3 size: 14 residues. V trimming: 0 bases; J trimming: 4 bases; junction bases outside the gene matches: 3. CDR3: CASSLAWREYEQYF. Written as DNA, the CDR3 is TGTGCCAGCAGCTTAGCGTGGCGGGAGTACGAGCAGTACTTC.

This clone was observed a few times. The rearrangement joins TRBV5-1 to TRBJ2-2; 9 bases align to TRBD1. Germline V lookup: CDR1 SGHRS, CDR2 YFSETQ. With 4 bases clipped from V and 7 bases from J, the junction kept 5 bases outside the gene matches. This CDR3 comprises 14 residues. CDR3 protein: CASSQQGASGELFF. The CDR3 DNA reads as TGCGCCAGCAGCCAACAGGGGGCGAGCGGGGAGCTGTTTTTT.

Only one count was recorded for this clone. This rearrangement joins TRBV18 to TRBJ2-1, with 7 bases fitting TRBD2. The CDR3 is 16 residues long. Germline V lookup: CDR1 KGHSH, CDR2 LQKENI. Germline trimming cut 3 bases from V and 5 bases from J; bases unmatched to any gene: 10. The CDR3 loop is CASSPLAEKRNNEQFF. DNA of the CDR3: TGTGCCAGCTCACCGCTAGCGGAGAAGCGGAACAATGAGCAGTTCTTC.

This clone was observed a single time. The chain links TRBV7-9 to TRBJ2-5; possible D gene TRBD2, 7 bases. The V and J ends lost 5 bases and 2 bases respectively, with 15 bases between them. Germline V gene lookup returns CDR1 SEHNR and CDR2 FQNEAQ (reference sequence). The CDR3 totals 15 residues. The CDR3 sequence is CASSPFGGPQETQYF. The CDR3 DNA sequence: TGTGCCAGCAGCCCGTTCGGGGGGCCACAAGAGACCCAGTACTTC. Full variable domain (remainder filled in from reference TRBV7-9 and TRBJ2-5): DTGVSQNPRHKITKRGQNVTFRCDPISEHNRLYWYRQTLGQGPEFLTYFQNEAQLEKSRLLSDRFSAERPKGSFSTLEIQRTEQGDSAMYLCASSPFGGPQETQYFGPGTRLLVL.

V usage is TRBV21-1 and J usage is TRBJ1-5; the table's D call, TRBD1, was not checked against the DNA. TRBV21-1 is noted as a pseudogene. The CDR3 has 13 amino acids. The DNA of the CDR3 is TGTGCCAGCATTAGACAGGGACCTCAGCCCCAGCATTTT. Amino acid sequence: CASIRQGPQPQHF.

This clone turned up a few times. The rearrangement joins TRBV4-1 to TRBJ2-3; D is possibly TRBD2 (5 bases). The V end was cut by 3 bases, the J end by 5 bases, with 15 bases between. CDR1 and CDR2 (germline): MGHRA, YSYEKL. The CDR3 is 15 amino acids. Here the CDR3 DNA reads TGCGCCAGCAGCCAGCGGGTCAACGGTAAAGATACGCAGTATTTT. It specifies CASSQRVNGKDTQYF.

This chain's CDR3 is CAITAPPTGDNEKLFF. CDR3 nucleotides: TGTGCCATCACCGCCCCTCCGACAGGTGATAATGAAAAACTGTTTTTT. The chain couples TRBV10-3 to TRBJ1-4; D possibly corresponds to TRBD1 (6 bases). The CDR3 extends over 16 amino acids. Germline-derived CDR1 and CDR2 are ENHRY and SYGVKD. Trimming removed 7 bases at V and 4 bases at J, with 19 bases between.

The chain uses TRBV6-1 and TRBJ2-1; 12 nucleotides agree with TRBD2. The V and J ends lost 7 bases and 3 bases, in that order; junction bases with no gene match: 4. Per germline, CDR1 MNHNS and CDR2 SASEGT. The CDR3 extends over 15 amino acids. The CDR3 sequence: CASTGTSGLYNEQFF. The CDR3 nucleotides read TGTGCCAGCACCGGGACTAGCGGGCTCTACAATGAGCAGTTCTTC.

The J gene is TRBJ2-5, the V gene TRBV7-2, with TRBD2 identical over 16 bases. Trimming at V came to 3 bases and at J to 6 bases, leaving 1 base not matched to a gene. CDR3 length: 15 residues. Per germline, CDR1 SGHTA and CDR2 FQGNSA. The DNA for the CDR3 is TGTGCCAGCAGCTTGGGACTAGCGGGGGGGAAGACCCAGTACTTC. It codes for CASSLGLAGGKTQYF.

This clone has more than one count but fewer than ten. The chain is built from TRBV2 and TRBJ2-4; a possible D gene is TRBD2 (5 bases). Germline V gene lookup returns CDR1 SNHLY and CDR2 FYNNEI. Deletions cut 5 bases from V and 7 bases from J, with 15 bases between. This CDR3 spans 14 amino acids. CDR3 loop: CASSLTQEVNIQYF. The CDR3 nucleotides are TGTGCCAGCAGTCTCACTCAGGAGGTGAACATTCAGTACTTC.

V gene TRBV15 combines with J gene TRBJ1-4, with TRBD1 matching over 8 bases. CDR1 and CDR2 (germline): LNHNV, YYDKDF (reference sequence). The CDR3 length is 15 residues. The V segment lost 1 base and the J segment 8 bases; nucleotides outside the gene matches: 6. This CDR3 reads CATSRGWTGTEKLFF. CDR3 sequence (DNA): TGTGCCACCAGCAGAGGGTGGACAGGGACGGAAAAACTGTTTTTT.